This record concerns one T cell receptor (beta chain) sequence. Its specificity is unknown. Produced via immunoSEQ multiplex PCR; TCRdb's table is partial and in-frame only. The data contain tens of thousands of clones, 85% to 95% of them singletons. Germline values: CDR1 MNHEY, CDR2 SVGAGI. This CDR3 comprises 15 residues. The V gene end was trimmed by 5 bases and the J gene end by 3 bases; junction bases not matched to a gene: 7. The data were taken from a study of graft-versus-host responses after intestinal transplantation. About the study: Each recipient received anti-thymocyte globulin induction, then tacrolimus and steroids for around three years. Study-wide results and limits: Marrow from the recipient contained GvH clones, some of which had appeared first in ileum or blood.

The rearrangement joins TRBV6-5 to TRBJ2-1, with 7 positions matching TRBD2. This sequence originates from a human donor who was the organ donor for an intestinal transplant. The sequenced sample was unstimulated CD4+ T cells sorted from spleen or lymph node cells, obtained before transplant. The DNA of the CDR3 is TGTGCCAGCAGTGGGGCGGGAGAGGTCTACAATGAGCAGTTCTTC. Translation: CASSGAGEVYNEQFF.